The 12 T cell receptor beta chains given below trace back to one sample, sequenced in a study of blood T cell repertoires in COVID-19. TCRdb keeps only in-frame clones here, not all; method: immunoSEQ multiplex PCR. The table includes approximately 490,000 clones, about 85% detected once. The sequencing sample was made of PBMCs or T cells enriched from blood (not recorded which). Receptors originate from a woman under 30 who had recovered from COVID-19.

The chain has TRBV5-1 and TRBJ2-1, with 12 bases fitting TRBD2. V was clipped by 0 bases and J by 8 bases; unmatched bases: 6. This CDR3 has 16 amino acids. Germline V CDR1 and CDR2: SGHRS, YFSETQ. CDR3 coding DNA: TGCGCCAGCAGCTTGGTCCCTAGCGGGGGGGCGGATGAGCAGTTCTTC. It yields the protein CASSLVPSGGADEQFF.

The chain employs TRBV24-1 and TRBJ1-4; unclear D gene. The CDR3 loop spans 15 amino acids. The ends were cut back, 6 bases at V and 0 bases at J, with 10 bases in the middle. Germline lookup yields CDR1 KGHDR and CDR2 SFDVKD. The DNA for the CDR3 is TGTGCCACCAGTCCATCCCCAGCAACTAATGAAAAACTGTTTTTT. It is translated as CATSPSPATNEKLFF.

V and J are TRBV30 and TRBJ1-2; D gene unclear. Germline V lookup: CDR1 GTSNPN, CDR2 SVGIG (reference sequence). This CDR3 has 12 amino acids. Trimming removed 2 bases at V and 7 bases at J, with 11 bases between. CDR3 loop: CAWSLMAGGYTF. The CDR3, as DNA: TGTGCCTGGAGTCTGATGGCGGGTGGCTACACCTTC.

This chain links TRBV6-6 with TRBJ2-5; TRBD2 might be the D (7 bases). Germline-derived CDR1 and CDR2 are MNHNY and SVGAGI (reference sequence). Trimming took 5 bases from V and 2 from J, leaving 24 bases between them. The CDR3 length is 18 residues. The CDR3 region is CASSPDGGRETGQETQYF. The CDR3 bases are TGTGCCAGCAGTCCCGACGGGGGGCGCGAAACGGGGCAAGAGACCCAGTACTTC.

V and J are TRBV7-8 and TRBJ2-1; TRBD2 agrees at 10 bases. From germline, CDR1 is SGHVS and CDR2 FQNEAQ. CDR3 length equals 16 residues. V was pared by 1 base and J by 7 bases, with 7 bases of the junction left unmatched. The CDR3 protein is CASSLEGLALMNEQFF. The CDR3 DNA reads as TGTGCCAGCAGCTTAGAGGGACTAGCGTTGATGAATGAGCAGTTCTTC. Looking up the rest from reference TRBV7-8 and TRBJ2-1 gives the full variable domain: GAGVSQSPRYKVAKRGQDVALRCDPISGHVSLFWYQQALGQGPEFLTYFQNEAQLDKSGLPSDRFFAERPEGSVSTLKIQRTQQEDSAVYLCASSLEGLALMNEQFFGPGTRLTVL.

The V gene is TRBV3-1 (or the pseudogene TRBV3-2), the J gene TRBJ1-2; no clear D gene. Per the germline V gene, CDR1 is LGHDT and CDR2 is YNNKEL (reference sequence). The ends were cut back, 1 base at V and 4 bases at J, with 10 bases in the middle. CDR3 length: 14 residues. CDR3 nucleotide sequence: TGTGCCAGCAGCCAAGCTGGGAGCGGCTATGGCTACACCTTC. As protein: CASSQAGSGYGYTF.

The V and J genes are TRBV4-1 and TRBJ2-3; D is possibly TRBD1 (5 bases). Trimming stripped 0 bases from V and 5 bases from J, with 12 bases between. Germline V gene lookup returns CDR1 MGHRA and CDR2 YSYEKL. The CDR3 is 15 residues long. CDR3 in amino acids: CASSQDGARGDTQYF. CDR3 DNA sequence: TGCGCCAGCAGCCAAGATGGGGCTAGGGGAGATACGCAGTATTTT.

This chain connects TRBV4-1 to TRBJ2-7, with D unclear. Trimming shortened V by 3 bases and J by 4 bases, and 16 bases separated the two germline ends. The CDR3 loop spans 15 amino acids. Per the germline V gene, CDR1 is MGHRA and CDR2 is YSYEKL. CDR3 loop: CASSQRLSPGYEQYF. The CDR3 bases are TGCGCCAGCAGCCAGAGGTTATCCCCCGGGTACGAGCAGTACTTC.

The J gene is TRBJ2-4, the V gene TRBV19, with a possible D match to TRBD2 (5 bases). V was cut by 4 bases and J by 3 bases, with 16 bases left in between. Germline loops: CDR1 LNHDA, CDR2 SQIVND (reference sequence). This CDR3 is 16 amino acids long. The CDR3 DNA reads TGTGCCAGTAGTAGGGAGACCCAAGTTGTCAAAAACATTCAGTACTTC. It yields the protein CASSRETQVVKNIQYF.

This clone was recorded a few times. The chain recombines TRBV5-6 with TRBJ1-2; 11 bases align to TRBD1. The CDR3 totals 14 residues. Losses at the gene ends were 6 bases for V and 8 bases for J; bases not matched to a gene: 9. CDR1 and CDR2 from the germline V gene are SGHDT and YYEEEE. Here the CDR3 reads CASTPGQGVGGYTF. The CDR3, as DNA: TGTGCCAGCACACCGGGACAGGGGGTTGGCGGCTACACCTTC.

This clone has more than one count but fewer than ten. The rearrangement joins TRBV10-2 to TRBJ1-1; tentative D call: TRBD1 (6 bases). CDR1 and CDR2 from the germline V gene are WSHSY and SAAADI. The CDR3 contains 14 residues. Trimming removed 6 bases from V and 4 bases from J, with 15 bases in between. The CDR3: CASREQGGFTEAFF. CDR3 coding DNA: TGCGCCAGCAGAGAACAGGGAGGGTTCACTGAAGCTTTCTTT.

The chain uses TRBV2 and TRBJ1-2, with D unclear. CDR1 and CDR2 from the germline V gene are SNHLY and FYNNEI. The V gene lost 6 bases and the J gene lost 2 bases, with 13 bases spanning the gap. CDR3 length: 14 residues. In DNA form, the CDR3 reads TGTGCCAGCAGACCCCTCCCACTCAACTATGGCTACACCTTC. Translating gives CASRPLPLNYGYTF.